This TCR beta chain was profiled in a study of T cell changes during pregnancy in multiple sclerosis. Assay used: immunoSEQ multiplex PCR; TCRdb lists only in-frame clones, some missing. This table holds 90,000 to 100,000 clones, under 95% found once. There are 11 residues in the CDR3. Germline CDR1 is DFQATT and CDR2 is SNEGSKA (reference sequence). This receptor was obtained from a female donor with multiple sclerosis, enrolled in a pregnancy study. The gene calls are TRBV20-1 and TRBJ1-1, with 7 bases lining up with TRBD1. The starting material was peripheral blood, obtained in the first trimester of pregnancy. The DNA for the CDR3 is TGCACGGGGACAGCGGACACTGAAGCTTTCTTT. This translates into CTGTADTEAFF.